The 13 T cell receptor beta chains presented below share a single source sample, sequenced in a study of shared clonotypes between healthy human individuals. Only in-frame clones appear in the TCRdb table, and some are missing; sequencing was by immunoSEQ multiplex PCR. The sample has 1.4 million or so clones, around 98.5% seen once. Sequenced input: naive CD4+ T cells sorted from blood. Subset in this sample: CD45RA+ positively selected. Receptors originate from a man aged 25 to 45 in good health.

This chain joins TRBV7-2 and TRBJ2-7; 12 bases are shared with TRBD2. The germline gives CDR1 SGHTA, CDR2 FQGNSA. The CDR3 is 16 amino acids. V lost 4 bases to trimming and J lost 4 bases; unmatched junction nucleotides: 8. CDR3 region: CASSSHGLAGFYEQYF. The DNA of the CDR3 is TGTGCCAGCAGCTCCCACGGACTAGCGGGATTTTACGAGCAGTACTTC.

The chain carries TRBV5-1 and TRBJ1-4; D is ambiguous. V dropped 2 bases and J dropped 5 bases, with 7 bases sitting between them. There are 13 residues in the CDR3. Germline values: CDR1 SGHRS, CDR2 YFSETQ. CDR3 region: CASSFTENEKLFF. The CDR3 DNA follows: TGCGCCAGCAGCTTCACGGAGAATGAAAAACTGTTTTTT. The complete variable domain, with remaining parts taken from reference TRBV5-1 and TRBJ1-4, reads KAGVTQTPRYLIKTRGQQVTLSCSPISGHRSVSWYQQTPGQGLQFLFEYFSETQRNKGNFPGRFSGRQFSNSRSEMNVSTLELGDSALYLCASSFTENEKLFFGSGTQLSVL.

The gene calls are TRBV29-1 and TRBJ2-2, with 7 bases identical to TRBD2. Unmatched junction bases numbered 4, after V lost 6 bases and J lost 3 bases. Germline V gene sequence: CDR1 SQVTM, CDR2 ANQGSEA. The CDR3 runs 13 residues. The CDR3: CSVGTIHTGELFF. As DNA, the CDR3 is TGCAGCGTGGGGACTATCCACACCGGGGAGCTGTTTTTT.

V is TRBV5-4 and J is TRBJ2-1; D might be TRBD2 (5 bases). Germline CDR1 SGHNT, CDR2 YYREEE (reference sequence). Trimming left V 2 bases short and J 7 bases short, with 13 bases between. The length of the CDR3 is 14 residues. The chain's CDR3 is CASSFRSSSNEQFF. CDR3 nucleotides: TGTGCCAGCAGCTTTCGTTCTAGCTCTAATGAGCAGTTCTTC.

In DNA form, the CDR3 reads TGTGCCAGCAGCTTAGGGGACGGTGGCTACACCTTC. Protein sequence: CASSLGDGGYTF. J is TRBJ1-2 and V is TRBV7-9, with D possibly matching TRBD1 (5 bases). The CDR3 has 12 residues. Germline V CDR1 and CDR2: SEHNR, FQNEAQ (reference sequence). The ends were cut back, 1 base at V and 7 bases at J, with 7 bases in the middle.

CDR3 protein: CASSLPGPLREQYF. The CDR3 nucleotides read TGTGCCAGCAGCTTACCAGGGCCCCTTCGCGAGCAGTACTTC. The chain recombines TRBV7-2 with TRBJ2-7, with TRBD1 as a possible D gene (5 bases). There are 14 residues in the CDR3. Germline V CDR1 and CDR2: SGHTA, FQGNSA. V was cut by 2 bases and J by 6 bases, with 14 bases left in between.

V usage is TRBV6-6 and J usage is TRBJ2-3; 8 bases map to TRBD1. This CDR3 contains 16 residues. The V gene's germline CDR1 is MNHNY and CDR2 SVGAGI (reference sequence). J was trimmed by 1 base and V by 3 bases; bases with no gene match: 6. Written as DNA, the CDR3 is TGTGCCAGCAGTTATGGCAGGGGGCAAGGCACAGATACGCAGTATTTT. The encoded protein is CASSYGRGQGTDTQYF.

The chain couples TRBV6-1 to TRBJ2-7, with a tentative D call TRBD1 (6 bases). The CDR3 consists of 14 residues. The germline gives CDR1 MNHNS, CDR2 SASEGT. V was shortened by 4 bases and J by 1 base, with 11 bases between the two germline ends. The CDR3 bases are TGTGCCAGCAGTGCCAGGGACACTTCCTACGAGCAGTACTTC. Its translation: CASSARDTSYEQYF.

V usage is TRBV18 and J usage is TRBJ2-5, with D possibly being TRBD2 (5 bases). Trimming cost V 4 bases and J 0 bases, with 15 bases left between them. The CDR3 spans 16 residues. Germline CDR1 KGHSH, CDR2 LQKENI. The CDR3 DNA reads TGTGCCAGCTCACGCAAACCCGCACTAGACCAAGAGACCCAGTACTTC. This translates into CASSRKPALDQETQYF.

With regard to this clone: One junction end does not reproduce the germline sequence, and a read error may be involved. This chain links TRBV2 with TRBJ2-7; 7 nucleotides agree with TRBD1. The CDR3 runs 11 residues. Germline loops: CDR1 SNHLY, CDR2 FYNNEI. This CDR3 is CASSEVGTAVF. The CDR3 bases are TGTGCCAGCAGTGAGGTCGGGACAGCTGTCTTC.

This sequence joins TRBV7-9 and TRBJ2-1; TRBD2 aligns across 8 bases. The CDR3 extends over 17 amino acids. Trimming took 5 bases from V and 5 from J; bases not matched to a gene: 14. Germline V lookup: CDR1 SEHNR, CDR2 FQNEAQ (reference sequence). Written as DNA, the CDR3 is TGTGCCAGCAGCCACAGTCGTGGTGGTAGCGGGAACAATGAGCAGTTCTTC. Translating it yields CASSHSRGGSGNNEQFF.

V usage is TRBV7-2 and J usage is TRBJ1-4; D is perhaps TRBD1 (5 bases). Germline CDR1 SGHTA, CDR2 FQGNSA. CDR3 length: 15 residues. The germline V and J ends were trimmed by 1 base and 4 bases, with 10 bases remaining between them. CDR3 bases: TGTGCCAGCAGCTTAGAGTCAGGGCTTAATGAAAAACTGTTTTTT. Translated: CASSLESGLNEKLFF.

J is TRBJ1-5 and V is TRBV19, with 9 bases aligning to TRBD1. Trimming took 7 bases from V and 2 from J; bases not matched to a gene: 12. The CDR3 contains 17 residues. Germline values: CDR1 LNHDA, CDR2 SQIVND (reference sequence). The CDR3 DNA reads as TGTGCCAGTACTGCCGAACAGGGGGCATTTGGCAATCAGCCCCAGCATTTT. This codes for CASTAEQGAFGNQPQHF.